A selection of T cell receptor beta chains follows, all from one sample in a study of T cells in Graves' hyperthyroidism and ophthalmopathy. TCRdb re-analysed the multiplex PCR reads in MiXCR, keeping a single row per CDR3 protein. The table shows more than 250,000 distinct CDR3 sequences, with roughly 15% occurring only once. The sequencing sample was made of blood. Receptors were obtained from a woman between 50 and 59 years old with Graves' hyperthyroidism that later progressed to Graves' ophthalmopathy. Each CDR3 is given with its conserved first and last residue. The order of the fields is V gene, clone size, J gene, D gene, CDR3 DNA, CDR3 protein. The D gene is left open where the match is weak. Size tells how often a clone was seen (once, few, many) or the class of an expanded clone, and some rows leave it out.

>TRBV20-1|many|TRBJ2-7|NA
TGCAGTGCTTTAACTAGCACCCTAGGCGTGCAGTACTTC
CSALTSTLGVQYF
>TRBV20-1|NA|TRBJ2-1|TRBD2
TGCAGTGCTAGGACGGGAAGGGCGGGAGACTACAATGAGCAGTTCTTC
CSARTGRAGDYNEQFF
>TRBV9|NA|TRBJ2-3|NA
TGTGCCAGCAGCCTAGCTTGGAAGACAGATACGCAGTATTTT
CASSLAWKTDTQYF
>TRBV12-3/TRBV12-4|many|TRBJ2-5|TRBD2
TGTGCCAGCAGTACAGCTTGGACTAGCTCGGAGACCCAGTACTTC
CASSTAWTSSETQYF
>TRBV25-1|many|TRBJ2-3|NA
TGTGCCAGCAGTGAGGAGGTCCCCACAGATACGCAGTATTTT
CASSEEVPTDTQYF
>TRBV5-1|many|TRBJ2-7|TRBD1
TGCGCCAGCAGGACAGGGAACGAGCAGTACTTC
CASRTGNEQYF
>TRBV5-8|many|TRBJ1-2|NA
TGTGCCAGCAGCTTGTTAACGGGCAGCTATGGCTACACCTTC
CASSLLTGSYGYTF
>TRBV15|many|TRBJ1-5|NA
TGTGCCACCAGCAGAGGGGAACCTGGTGGCAATCAGCCCCAGCATTTT
CATSRGEPGGNQPQHF
>TRBV20-1|few|TRBJ2-7|NA
TGCAGTGCTAGTTTCCGGGGGAACTACGAGCAGTACTTC
CSASFRGNYEQYF
>TRBV9|many|TRBJ1-1|TRBD1
TGTGCCAGCAGCGTCGGCCCGGGACAGATGAACACTGAAGCTTTCTTT
CASSVGPGQMNTEAFF
>TRBV6-1|few|TRBJ2-2|TRBD1
TGTGCCAGCTCTGTAAGGGGACAGGTCACCACCGGGGAGCTGTTTTTT
CASSVRGQVTTGELFF
>TRBV7-3|many|TRBJ2-1|NA
TGTGCCAGCAGCTTAGAGGTTTCGGCAGGCCACAATGAGCAGTTCTTC
CASSLEVSAGHNEQFF
>TRBV28|many|TRBJ1-5|TRBD1
TGTGCCAGCAGTTTGCGGTCCAGGGGGCATCAGCCCCAGCATTTT
CASSLRSRGHQPQHF
>TRBV27|many|TRBJ1-6|TRBD1
TGTGCCAGCAGTTTAGACAGGGGATATTCACCCCTCCACTTT
CASSLDRGYSPLHF
>TRBV24-1|many|TRBJ2-7|TRBD1
TGTGCCACCAGTGATGAGGGGGCGACCTACGAGCAGTACTTC
CATSDEGATYEQYF
>TRBV20-1|many|TRBJ2-1|NA
TGCAGTGCTAGAGACCCCCGTAGGAGCGGCTACAATGAGCAGTTCTTC
CSARDPRRSGYNEQFF
>TRBV4-1|NA|TRBJ2-7|NA
TGCGCCAGCAGCCCGCCGTCGGGCAGGACCTACGAGCAGTACTTC
CASSPPSGRTYEQYF
>TRBV14|few|TRBJ1-2|NA
TGTGCCAGCAGCCAAGTCCACCTAGACAGCCGTGTTAACTATGGCTACACCTTC
CASSQVHLDSRVNYGYTF
>TRBV12-3/TRBV12-4|NA|TRBJ1-1|NA
TGTGCCAGCAGTTTTGGGCCGGAGAACACTGAAGCTTTCTTT
CASSFGPENTEAFF
>TRBV2|NA|TRBJ2-7|NA
TGTGCCAGGGCTAGGCCCCCCACGGACGACGAGCAGTACTTC
CARARPPTDDEQYF
>TRBV7-8|many|TRBJ2-7|NA
TGTGCCAGCAGCCCCCAGGGGACCGAGCAGTACTTC
CASSPQGTEQYF
>TRBV30|many|TRBJ2-7|NA
TGTGCCTGGAGTACGGGGACCTTCTCCGCCGAGCAGTACTTC
CAWSTGTFSAEQYF
>TRBV7-9|many|TRBJ2-7|NA
TGTGCCAGCAGCTTAGGGGGGGGCAGGACCACCTACGAGCAGTACTTC
CASSLGGGRTTYEQYF
>TRBV11-2|many|TRBJ2-2|NA
TGTGCCAGCAGGCGGACAGTAGGGGAGCTGTTTTTT
CASRRTVGELFF
>TRBV4-1|NA|TRBJ1-3|NA
TGCGCCAGCAGCCAGAGAAGGGGAATCTCTGGAAACACCATATATTTT
CASSQRRGISGNTIYF
>TRBV12-3/TRBV12-4|many|TRBJ2-5|TRBD1
TGTGCCAGCAGTTTTTACAGGGGGTCAGAGACCCAGTACTTC
CASSFYRGSETQYF
>TRBV12-3/TRBV12-4|many|TRBJ2-3|TRBD2
TGTGCCAGCAGTTTAGGGACTAGCGGGACCACAGATACGCAGTATTTT
CASSLGTSGTTDTQYF
>TRBV10-3|many|TRBJ2-5|NA
TGTGCCATCAGTGACATAGGGGGAGGGGGAGAGACCCAGTACTTC
CAISDIGGGGETQYF
>TRBV27|many|TRBJ1-4|NA
TGTGCCAGCAGTCCCGAGGGACGGAGGAATGAAAAACTGTTTTTT
CASSPEGRRNEKLFF
>TRBV6-1|many|TRBJ1-1|NA
TGTGCCAGCAGTGAAGTACAGTATGCTGAAGCTTTCTTT
CASSEVQYAEAFF
>TRBV6-1|few|TRBJ2-5|NA
TGTGCCAGCAGTGTGACAGGGCGGGGGGAGACCCAGTACTTC
CASSVTGRGETQYF
>TRBV4-1|many|TRBJ2-1|NA
TGCGCCAGCAGCCAGTCGCGGGTAACAAGAAGTAATGAGCAGTTCTTC
CASSQSRVTRSNEQFF
>TRBV5-1|NA|TRBJ1-2|NA
TGCGCCAGCAGCATAGGGACGGAATATGGCTACACCTTC
CASSIGTEYGYTF
>TRBV10-3|NA|TRBJ2-1|NA
TGTGCCATCTCTTTTGGCGGGGATGAGCAGTTCTTC
CAISFGGDEQFF
>TRBV7-8|many|TRBJ1-1|NA
TGTGCCAGTTTAAGTCTTGGGAGGACTGAAGCTTTCTTT
CASLSLGRTEAFF
>TRBV30|NA|TRBJ2-7|TRBD1
TGTGCCTGGGCCCGGGACAGGGGGCAGGAGTACTTC
CAWARDRGQEYF
>TRBV7-9|NA|TRBJ2-7|TRBD1
TGTGCCAGCAGCTCCACAGGGGCGAAAGAGCAGTACTTC
CASSSTGAKEQYF
>TRBV7-6|many|TRBJ1-1|NA
TGTGCCAGCAGCCCCGGACAGACCTTGAACACTGAAGCTTTCTTT
CASSPGQTLNTEAFF
>TRBV7-9|many|TRBJ2-7|TRBD2
TGTGCCAGCAGCTTCCCCGAGCGGGAGGCCTCCTACGAGCAGTACTTC
CASSFPEREASYEQYF
>TRBV20-1|NA|TRBJ1-5|TRBD1
TGCAGTGCAATACAGGGGAGTAGCAATCAGCCCCAGCATTTT
CSAIQGSSNQPQHF
>TRBV7-9|many|TRBJ1-1|NA
TGTGCCAGCAGCTTAGCCTCCGGGGGCTATGAAGCTTTCTTT
CASSLASGGYEAFF
>TRBV24-1|NA|TRBJ2-1|NA
TGTGCCACCAGTGATTTTCGGCCTGGCAATGAGCAGTTCTTC
CATSDFRPGNEQFF
>TRBV7-8|many|TRBJ2-1|NA
TGTGCCAGCAGCAACACGATCTCCTACAATGAGCAGTTCTTC
CASSNTISYNEQFF
>TRBV20-1|many|TRBJ2-7|NA
TGCAGTGCAGCCCGGGGTAGCGGACCCTACGAGCAGTACTTC
CSAARGSGPYEQYF
>TRBV30|NA|TRBJ2-1|TRBD1
TGTGCCTGGAGTCGACAGGGGAATGAGCAGTTCTTC
CAWSRQGNEQFF
>TRBV28|many|TRBJ2-3|NA
TGTGCCAGCAGTTCATTTCTACAGGTGGATACGCAGTATTTT
CASSSFLQVDTQYF
>TRBV18|many|TRBJ2-3|NA
TGTGCCAGCTCACCAAGCTTAGGGGGCACAGATACGCAGTATTTT
CASSPSLGGTDTQYF
>TRBV27|NA|TRBJ1-4|NA
TGTGCCAGCAGTTATGGGGGGGCTAATGAAAAACTGTTTTTT
CASSYGGANEKLFF
>TRBV20-1|many|TRBJ2-1|TRBD2
TGCAGTGCTAGAGGGACTAGCTGGGATGAGCAGTTCTTC
CSARGTSWDEQFF
>TRBV28|many|TRBJ2-3|NA
TGTGCCAGCAGGAAAGCGGGCGGGTTGACAGATACGCAGTATTTT
CASRKAGGLTDTQYF